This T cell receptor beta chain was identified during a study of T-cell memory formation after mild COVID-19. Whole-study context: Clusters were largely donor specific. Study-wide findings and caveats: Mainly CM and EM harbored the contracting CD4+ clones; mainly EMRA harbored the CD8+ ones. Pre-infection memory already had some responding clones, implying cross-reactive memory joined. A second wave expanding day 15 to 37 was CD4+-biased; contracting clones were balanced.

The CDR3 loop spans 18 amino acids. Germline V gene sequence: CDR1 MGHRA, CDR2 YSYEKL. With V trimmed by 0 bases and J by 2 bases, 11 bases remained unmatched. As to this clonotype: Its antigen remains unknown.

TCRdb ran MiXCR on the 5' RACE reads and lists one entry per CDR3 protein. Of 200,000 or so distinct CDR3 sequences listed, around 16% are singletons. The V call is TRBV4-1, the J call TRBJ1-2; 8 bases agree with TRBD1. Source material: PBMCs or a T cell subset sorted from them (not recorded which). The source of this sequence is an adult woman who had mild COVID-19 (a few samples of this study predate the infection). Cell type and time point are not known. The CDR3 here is CASSQDQGARHDNYGYTF. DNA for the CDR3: TGCGCCAGCAGCCAAGATCAGGGGGCAAGACACGACAACTATGGCTACACCTTC.